The rows below give T cell receptor beta chains drawn from one sample of a study of vaccination and CD4 T cells after COVID-19. MiXCR, run by TCRdb on the PCR reads, gives a single entry per CDR3 protein. Of 5,000 to 6,000 distinct CDR3 sequences detected, around 30% appear once; the ten largest clones hold roughly 21%. Antigen specificity for these receptors is unknown. Sequencing was performed on CD4+ T cells from blood, cultured in vitro, taken after SARS-CoV-2 vaccination. The receptors here all came from a human donor who had recovered from COVID-19. The CDR3 runs from the conserved cysteine through the conserved F or W. D genes are given only for firm matches. Clone size appears in some rows only: once, few, many, or a class for an expanded clone.

D gene	clone size	V gene	J gene	CDR3 protein	CDR3 DNA
NA	NA	TRBV19	TRBJ1-5	CATRGPSSQPQHF	TGTGCCACCCGAGGACCGTCCTCTCAGCCCCAGCATTTT
NA	medium-sized	TRBV27	TRBJ2-7	CASSPLDSYEQYF	TGTGCCAGCAGTCCTCTAGATTCCTACGAGCAGTACTTC
NA	few	TRBV21-1	TRBJ2-5	CATRVSDRGLGGTQYF	TGTGCCACCCGAGTTTCGGACAGGGGGTTAGGAGGGACCCAGTACTTC
TRBD1	NA	TRBV6-1	TRBJ1-1	CASRGRGGTGANTEAFF	TGTGCCAGCAGAGGCAGGGGGGGGACAGGGGCGAACACTGAAGCTTTCTTT
TRBD2	NA	TRBV10-1	TRBJ2-1	CASSSYRGVNEQFF	TGCGCCAGCAGCTCTTACCGGGGGGTCAATGAGCAGTTCTTC
NA	NA	TRBV6-1	TRBJ2-7	CASSELTAKSPYEQYF	TGTGCCAGCAGTGAGTTGACAGCGAAGTCTCCCTACGAGCAGTACTTC
NA	medium-sized	TRBV6-1	TRBJ2-1	CASSPGPYNEQFF	TGTGCCAGCAGTCCTGGCCCGTACAATGAGCAGTTCTTC
TRBD1	NA	TRBV6-1	TRBJ1-5	CAAVQGAIQPQHF	TGTGCCGCCGTTCAGGGGGCGATTCAGCCCCAGCATTTT
TRBD1	NA	TRBV10-2	TRBJ1-5	CASSPQAGGSQPQHF	TGCGCCAGCAGTCCCCAAGCAGGGGGCAGTCAGCCCCAGCATTTT
TRBD1	medium-sized	TRBV7-9	TRBJ2-3	CASSFDRGQGTDTQYF	TGTGCCAGCAGTTTCGACAGGGGGCAGGGCACAGATACGCAGTATTTT
NA	medium-sized	TRBV20-1	TRBJ2-7	CSALRPAGLSYEQYF	TGCAGTGCTCTACGTCCAGCGGGCCTCTCCTACGAGCAGTACTTC
NA	medium-sized	TRBV7-9	TRBJ2-5	CASSLTLTQETQYF	TGTGCCAGCAGCTTGACGCTTACACAAGAGACCCAGTACTTC
NA	once	TRBV6-5	TRBJ2-3	CASSYKSGTDTQYF	TGTGCCAGCAGTTACAAGTCAGGCACAGATACGCAGTATTTT
TRBD2	NA	TRBV6-1	TRBJ2-1	CASRDGTSGRGNEQFF	TGTGCCAGCAGGGACGGGACTAGCGGGAGAGGCAATGAGCAGTTCTTC
NA	NA	TRBV27	TRBJ1-1	CASSFRNMNTEAFF	TGTGCCAGCAGTTTTAGGAACATGAACACTGAAGCTTTCTTT
NA	NA	TRBV4-1	TRBJ2-1	CASSQSLLSGNEQFF	TGCGCCAGCAGCCAATCCCTCCTCTCGGGGAATGAGCAGTTCTTC
TRBD1	NA	TRBV20-1	TRBJ2-1	CSAVPGTGRAGEQFF	TGCAGTGCCGTCCCCGGGACAGGGAGGGCCGGTGAGCAGTTCTTC
NA	NA	TRBV5-1	TRBJ1-1	CASSLVQGTEAFF	TGCGCCAGCAGCTTGGTGCAGGGCACTGAAGCTTTCTTT
NA	NA	TRBV2	TRBJ2-7	CASSGGSYSYEQYF	TGTGCCAGCAGTGGGGGATCTTACTCCTACGAGCAGTACTTC
NA	medium-sized	TRBV19	TRBJ1-1	CASSIIERNTEAFF	TGTGCCAGTAGTATTATAGAGAGGAACACTGAAGCTTTCTTT
TRBD2	NA	TRBV5-4	TRBJ2-7	CASSAQRGSYEQYF	TGTGCCAGCAGCGCCCAGCGGGGCTCCTACGAGCAGTACTTC
TRBD2	few	TRBV6-1	TRBJ2-7	CASKSGTNTYEQYF	TGTGCCAGCAAATCCGGGACTAATACCTACGAGCAGTACTTC
NA	NA	TRBV6-5	TRBJ2-2	CASSYLRELFF	TGTGCCAGCAGTTACCTGCGGGAGCTGTTTTTT
NA	few	TRBV28	TRBJ2-2	CASSTHPANTGELFF	TGTGCCAGCAGTACCCATCCCGCGAACACCGGGGAGCTGTTTTTT
TRBD1	NA	TRBV11-1	TRBJ2-5	CASSWDREETQYF	TGTGCCAGCAGCTGGGACAGGGAAGAGACCCAGTACTTC
NA	NA	TRBV4-1	TRBJ1-3	CASSQAPQISGNTIYF	TGCGCCAGCAGCCAAGCCCCACAGATCTCTGGAAACACCATATATTTT
NA	NA	TRBV7-2	TRBJ2-1	CASSLTSYNEQFF	TGTGCCAGCAGCTTAACCTCCTACAATGAGCAGTTCTTC
NA	medium-sized	TRBV20-1	TRBJ1-2	CSAGGATGGYTF	TGCAGTGCTGGGGGTGCGACTGGGGGCTACACCTTC
NA	medium-sized	TRBV6-5	TRBJ2-5	CASSYSGGALQETQYF	TGTGCCAGCAGTTACTCGGGGGGGGCCCTACAAGAGACCCAGTACTTC
NA	NA	TRBV28	TRBJ1-6	CASSFGGDNSPLHF	TGTGCCAGCAGTTTTGGGGGAGATAATTCACCCCTCCACTTT
TRBD2	NA	TRBV7-2	TRBJ2-3	CASSLRREADTQYF	TGTGCCAGCAGCTTGAGACGGGAGGCAGATACGCAGTATTTT
TRBD1	NA	TRBV11-3	TRBJ2-5	CASSTHRGQETQYF	TGTGCCAGCAGCACACACAGGGGTCAAGAGACCCAGTACTTC
TRBD1	few	TRBV20-1	TRBJ1-2	CSARDIYYSGTGDYGYTF	TGCAGTGCTAGAGATATCTATTACTCCGGGACAGGGGACTATGGCTACACCTTC
TRBD2	hyperexpanded	TRBV7-9	TRBJ2-5	CASSKGLAGGPQETQYF	TGTGCCAGCAGCAAGGGACTAGCGGGAGGGCCCCAAGAGACCCAGTACTTC
TRBD2	NA	TRBV6-1	TRBJ2-1	CASRVYGGDNEQFF	TGTGCCAGCAGAGTATACGGGGGGGACAATGAGCAGTTCTTC
NA	few	TRBV7-8	TRBJ2-2	CASRRMAGELFF	TGTGCCAGCAGGCGCATGGCCGGGGAGCTGTTTTTT
NA	NA	TRBV5-6	TRBJ2-7	CASSLVSVYEQYF	TGTGCCAGCAGCTTGGTGAGCGTGTACGAGCAGTACTTC
TRBD1	few	TRBV18	TRBJ2-5	CASSPGQGETQYF	TGTGCCAGCTCACCGGGACAGGGGGAGACCCAGTACTTC
TRBD2	medium-sized	TRBV20-1	TRBJ2-7	CSARDGVAGGRQYF	TGCAGTGCTAGAGATGGGGTAGCGGGAGGGCGACAGTACTTC
NA	large	TRBV5-8	TRBJ2-1	CASRTYPAARYNEQFF	TGTGCCAGCAGGACGTACCCAGCGGCTCGCTACAATGAGCAGTTCTTC
NA	medium-sized	TRBV7-2	TRBJ1-2	CASSLGSGSSGYTF	TGTGCCAGCAGCTTAGGGTCGGGGTCAAGTGGCTACACCTTC
NA	few	TRBV7-3	TRBJ1-1	CASSLSRIGSEAFF	TGTGCCAGCAGCTTAAGCAGGATCGGCTCTGAAGCTTTCTTT
TRBD1	NA	TRBV19	TRBJ2-7	CASSIRTPGQGNYEQYF	TGTGCCAGTAGTATAAGAACACCGGGACAGGGGAACTACGAGCAGTACTTC
NA	NA	TRBV4-3	TRBJ2-1	CASSQSGGGYNEQFF	TGCGCCAGCAGCCAGTCAGGGGGAGGCTACAATGAGCAGTTCTTC
NA	NA	TRBV11-1	TRBJ2-6	CASGPLAGRASGANVLTF	TGTGCCAGCGGACCTTTAGCAGGCAGGGCCTCTGGGGCCAACGTCCTGACTTTC
TRBD2	medium-sized	TRBV20-1	TRBJ2-5	CSARELAGGRETQYF	TGCAGTGCTAGGGAACTAGCGGGGGGCCGAGAGACCCAGTACTTC
TRBD2	large	TRBV4-1	TRBJ2-1	CASRPGLAGSNEQFF	TGCGCCAGCAGGCCGGGACTAGCGGGGTCCAATGAGCAGTTCTTC
TRBD2	few	TRBV4-3	TRBJ2-7	CASSQDRELAGGTYEQYF	TGCGCCAGCAGCCAAGATCGGGAACTAGCGGGAGGAACCTACGAGCAGTACTTC
TRBD1	few	TRBV28	TRBJ1-2	CASSMDRNYGYTF	TGTGCCAGCAGTATGGACAGGAACTATGGCTACACCTTC
NA	NA	TRBV11-2	TRBJ1-2	CASSLDRAGMCTF	TGTGCCAGCAGCTTAGACCGGGCCGGGATGTGCACCTTC
NA	once	TRBV11-3	TRBJ2-5	CASTIYGAGETQYF	TGTGCCAGCACCATTTATGGGGCGGGGGAGACCCAGTACTTC
NA	once	TRBV5-6	TRBJ2-6	CASSRAAGANVLTF	TGTGCCAGCAGCAGGGCGGCAGGGGCCAACGTCCTGACTTTC
NA	few	TRBV20-1	TRBJ2-1	CSAKRPSSSEQFF	TGCAGTGCAAAGAGGCCCAGTTCCTCTGAGCAGTTCTTC
TRBD1	few	TRBV7-3	TRBJ2-1	CASSHRQGSDEQFF	TGTGCCAGCAGCCATCGACAGGGGTCGGATGAGCAGTTCTTC
TRBD1	NA	TRBV6-1	TRBJ2-7	CASRETGYRDERYF	TGTGCCAGCAGGGAGACAGGGTATCGGGACGAGCGGTACTTC
TRBD2	NA	TRBV10-3	TRBJ2-3	CAISEPRTSGRNTQYF	TGTGCCATCAGTGAGCCCCGGACTAGCGGGAGAAATACGCAGTATTTT
TRBD1	NA	TRBV20-1	TRBJ1-5	CSARPGQGNNQPQHF	TGCAGTGCTAGGCCGGGACAGGGAAACAATCAGCCCCAGCATTTT
NA	NA	TRBV7-3	TRBJ2-2	CASSLTGSNTGELFF	TGTGCCAGCAGCTTAACTGGATCGAACACCGGGGAGCTGTTTTTT
TRBD1	once	TRBV6-1	TRBJ1-5	CASSANPGQNQPQHF	TGTGCCAGCAGCGCAAATCCGGGACAGAATCAGCCCCAGCATTTT